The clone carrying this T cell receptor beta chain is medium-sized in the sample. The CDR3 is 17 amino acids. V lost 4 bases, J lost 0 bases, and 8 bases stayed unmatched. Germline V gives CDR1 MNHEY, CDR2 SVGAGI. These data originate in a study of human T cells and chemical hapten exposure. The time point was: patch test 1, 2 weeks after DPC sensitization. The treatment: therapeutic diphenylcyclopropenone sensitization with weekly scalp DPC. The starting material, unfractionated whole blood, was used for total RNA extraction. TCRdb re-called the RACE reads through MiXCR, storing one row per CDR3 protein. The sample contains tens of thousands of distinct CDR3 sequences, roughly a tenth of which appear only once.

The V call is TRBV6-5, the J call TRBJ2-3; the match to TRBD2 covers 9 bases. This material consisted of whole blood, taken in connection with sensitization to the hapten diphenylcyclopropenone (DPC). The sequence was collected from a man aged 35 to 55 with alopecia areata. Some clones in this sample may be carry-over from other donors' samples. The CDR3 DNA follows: TGTGCCAGCAGTTTTGAGCAGCTAGCGGGAAGCACAGATACGCAGTATTTT. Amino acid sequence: CASSFEQLAGSTDTQYF.